Listed below are T cell receptor beta chains from one sample, sequenced in a study of cytotoxic CD8 clonotypes in ibrutinib-treated CLL. This table comes from immunoSEQ multiplex PCR, and its TCRdb copy is limited to in-frame clones, with some not included. The sample holds tens of thousands of clones; over 75% are singletons and the top ten take roughly 3%. The specimen was PBMCs, collected after 12 months of ibrutinib treatment. The receptors were gathered from a human donor with chronic lymphocytic leukemia. Both conserved end residues are part of each CDR3. The order of the fields is clone size, J gene, D gene, V gene, CDR3 protein, CDR3 DNA. The D gene is left open where the match is weak. Clone size is shown for a subset of rows, as once, few, many or a class of expanded clone.

clone size: few; J gene: TRBJ1-5; D gene: .; V gene: TRBV6-1; CDR3 protein: CASSARVETGQPQHF; CDR3 DNA: TGTGCCAGCAGTGCCCGAGTGGAGACGGGTCAGCCCCAGCATTTT
clone size: .; J gene: TRBJ1-3; D gene: .; V gene: TRBV19; CDR3 protein: CASNWSGRGNTIYF; CDR3 DNA: TGTGCCAGTAACTGGTCGGGGCGCGGAAACACCATATATTTT
clone size: .; J gene: TRBJ2-1; D gene: .; V gene: TRBV7-9; CDR3 protein: CASSLALKEQFF; CDR3 DNA: TGTGCCAGCAGCTTAGCGCTGAAAGAGCAGTTCTTC
clone size: once; J gene: TRBJ2-1; D gene: TRBD2; V gene: TRBV11-3; CDR3 protein: CASSSTGTSIYSYNEQFF; CDR3 DNA: TGTGCCAGCAGCTCCACCGGGACTAGCATATACTCCTACAATGAGCAGTTCTTC
clone size: .; J gene: TRBJ1-6; D gene: .; V gene: TRBV4-1; CDR3 protein: CASSQEYTGTRSPLHF; CDR3 DNA: TGCGCCAGCAGCCAAGAGTATACAGGGACTCGTTCACCCCTCCACTTT
clone size: .; J gene: TRBJ2-5; D gene: .; V gene: TRBV12-5; CDR3 protein: CASGLPSGGLRGTQYF; CDR3 DNA: TGTGCTAGTGGTTTACCCAGTGGCGGACTTCGTGGGACCCAGTACTTC
clone size: once; J gene: TRBJ1-3; D gene: .; V gene: TRBV7-9; CDR3 protein: CASNVPSTGNTIYF; CDR3 DNA: TGTGCCAGCAACGTACCGTCCACTGGAAACACCATATATTTT
clone size: .; J gene: TRBJ1-2; D gene: .; V gene: TRBV19; CDR3 protein: CASSNRDGIYGYTF; CDR3 DNA: TGTGCCAGTAGTAACAGGGACGGTATATATGGCTACACCTTC
clone size: once; J gene: TRBJ1-1; D gene: .; V gene: TRBV28; CDR3 protein: CASSRPLEGLNTEAFF; CDR3 DNA: TGTGCCAGCAGCCGACCCCTCGAAGGGCTGAACACTGAAGCTTTCTTT
clone size: once; J gene: TRBJ2-1; D gene: .; V gene: TRBV15; CDR3 protein: CATSRRPDLEQFF; CDR3 DNA: TGTGCCACCAGCAGACGACCGGACCTGGAGCAGTTCTTC
clone size: .; J gene: TRBJ1-2; D gene: .; V gene: TRBV27; CDR3 protein: CASSLAQYLGYTF; CDR3 DNA: TGTGCCAGCAGTTTAGCACAGTACTTGGGCTACACCTTC
clone size: .; J gene: TRBJ1-2; D gene: .; V gene: TRBV28; CDR3 protein: CASSDGRDYGYTF; CDR3 DNA: TGTGCCAGCAGTGATGGACGGGACTATGGCTACACCTTC
clone size: .; J gene: TRBJ2-7; D gene: TRBD2; V gene: TRBV19; CDR3 protein: CASTSGSLNYEQYF; CDR3 DNA: TGTGCCAGTACTAGCGGGAGCCTCAACTACGAGCAGTACTTC
clone size: .; J gene: TRBJ1-5; D gene: .; V gene: TRBV9; CDR3 protein: CASSLGGAGNQPQHF; CDR3 DNA: TGTGCCAGCTCCCTGGGCGGAGCAGGCAATCAGCCCCAGCATTTT
clone size: .; J gene: TRBJ1-1; D gene: .; V gene: TRBV5-5; CDR3 protein: CASSTQGPDHTEAFF; CDR3 DNA: TGTGCCAGCAGTACGCAGGGACCGGATCACACTGAAGCTTTCTTT
clone size: .; J gene: TRBJ2-1; D gene: TRBD2; V gene: TRBV11-3; CDR3 protein: CASSLGLKRDYNEQFF; CDR3 DNA: TGTGCCAGCAGCTTAGGGCTCAAGCGGGATTACAATGAGCAGTTCTTC
clone size: .; J gene: TRBJ2-7; D gene: TRBD1; V gene: TRBV29-1; CDR3 protein: CSGLQGTTYEQYF; CDR3 DNA: TGCAGCGGTCTACAGGGGACGACCTACGAGCAGTACTTC
clone size: .; J gene: TRBJ1-1; D gene: TRBD1; V gene: TRBV9; CDR3 protein: CASSRTTGMNTEAFF; CDR3 DNA: TGTGCCAGCAGCAGAACGACAGGGATGAACACTGAAGCTTTCTTT